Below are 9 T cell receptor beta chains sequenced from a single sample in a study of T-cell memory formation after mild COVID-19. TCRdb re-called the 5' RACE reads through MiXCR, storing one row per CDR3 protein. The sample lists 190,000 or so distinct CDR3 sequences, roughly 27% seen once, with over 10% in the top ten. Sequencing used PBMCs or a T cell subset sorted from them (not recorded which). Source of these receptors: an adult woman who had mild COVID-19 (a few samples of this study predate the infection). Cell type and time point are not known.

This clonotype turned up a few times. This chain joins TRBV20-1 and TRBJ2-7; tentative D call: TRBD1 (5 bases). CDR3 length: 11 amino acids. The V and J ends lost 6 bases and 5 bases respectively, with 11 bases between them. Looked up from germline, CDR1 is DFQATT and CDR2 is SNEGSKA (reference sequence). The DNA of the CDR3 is TGCAGTGCCGGCAGGGCGAACGAGCAGTACTTC. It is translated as CSAGRANEQYF.

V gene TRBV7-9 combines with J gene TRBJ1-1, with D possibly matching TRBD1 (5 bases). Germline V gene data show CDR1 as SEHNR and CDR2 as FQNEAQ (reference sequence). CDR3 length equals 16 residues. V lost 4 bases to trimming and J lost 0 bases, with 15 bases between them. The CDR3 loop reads CASSYPGLSMNTEAFF. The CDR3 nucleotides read TGTGCCAGCAGCTACCCGGGACTTTCGATGAACACTGAAGCTTTCTTT. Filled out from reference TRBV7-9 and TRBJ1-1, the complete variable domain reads DTGVSQNPRHKITKRGQNVTFRCDPISEHNRLYWYRQTLGQGPEFLTYFQNEAQLEKSRLLSDRFSAERPKGSFSTLEIQRTEQGDSAMYLCASSYPGLSMNTEAFFGQGTRLTVV.

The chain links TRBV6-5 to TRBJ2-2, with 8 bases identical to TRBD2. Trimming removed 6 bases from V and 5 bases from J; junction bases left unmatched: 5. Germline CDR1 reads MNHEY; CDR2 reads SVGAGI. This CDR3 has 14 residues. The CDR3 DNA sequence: TGTGCCAGCAGCGCGACTAGCGCGACCGGGGAGCTGTTTTTT. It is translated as CASSATSATGELFF.

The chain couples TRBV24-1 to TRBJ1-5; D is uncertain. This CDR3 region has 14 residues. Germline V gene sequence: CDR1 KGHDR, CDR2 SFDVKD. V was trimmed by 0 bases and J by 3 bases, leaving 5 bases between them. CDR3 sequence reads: CATSDLGLNQPQHF. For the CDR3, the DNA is TGTGCCACCAGTGATTTGGGCCTCAATCAGCCCCAGCATTTT.

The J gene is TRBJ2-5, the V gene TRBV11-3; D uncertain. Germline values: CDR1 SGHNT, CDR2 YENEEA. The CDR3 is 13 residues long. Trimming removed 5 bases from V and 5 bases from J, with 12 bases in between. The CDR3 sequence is CASSPTEGETQYF. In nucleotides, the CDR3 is TGTGCCAGCAGCCCCACCGAAGGGGAGACCCAGTACTTC.

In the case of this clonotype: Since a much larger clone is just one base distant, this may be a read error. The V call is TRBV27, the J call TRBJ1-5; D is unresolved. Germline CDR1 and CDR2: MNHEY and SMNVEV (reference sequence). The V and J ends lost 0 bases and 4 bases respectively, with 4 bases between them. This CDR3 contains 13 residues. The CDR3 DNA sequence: TGTGCCAGCAGTTTATCGAGGAATCAGCCCCAGCATTTT. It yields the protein CASSLSRNQPQHF.

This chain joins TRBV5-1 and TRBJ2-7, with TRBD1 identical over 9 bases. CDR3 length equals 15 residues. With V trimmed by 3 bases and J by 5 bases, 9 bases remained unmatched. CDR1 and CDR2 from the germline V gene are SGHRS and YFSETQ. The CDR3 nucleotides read TGCGCCAGCAGCTCCCCGGACAGGGGTTACCACGAGCAGTACTTC. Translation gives CASSSPDRGYHEQYF. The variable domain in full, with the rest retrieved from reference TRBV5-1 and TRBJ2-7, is KAGVTQTPRYLIKTRGQQVTLSCSPISGHRSVSWYQQTPGQGLQFLFEYFSETQRNKGNFPGRFSGRQFSNSRSEMNVSTLELGDSALYLCASSSPDRGYHEQYFGPGTRLTVT.

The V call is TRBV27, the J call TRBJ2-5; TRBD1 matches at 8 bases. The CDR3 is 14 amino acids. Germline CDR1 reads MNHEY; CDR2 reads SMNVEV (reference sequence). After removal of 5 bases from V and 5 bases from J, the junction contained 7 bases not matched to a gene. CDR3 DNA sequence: TGTGCCAGCAGTCCAGACAGGGGTTGGGAGACCCAGTACTTC. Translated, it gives CASSPDRGWETQYF.

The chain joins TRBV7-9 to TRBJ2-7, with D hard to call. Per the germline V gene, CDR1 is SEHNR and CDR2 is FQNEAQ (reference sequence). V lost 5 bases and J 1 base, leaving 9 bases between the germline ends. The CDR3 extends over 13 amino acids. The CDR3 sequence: CASSRKTSYEQYF. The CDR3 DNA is TGTGCCAGCAGCCGAAAAACATCCTACGAGCAGTACTTC. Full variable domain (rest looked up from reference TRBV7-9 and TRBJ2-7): DTGVSQNPRHKITKRGQNVTFRCDPISEHNRLYWYRQTLGQGPEFLTYFQNEAQLEKSRLLSDRFSAERPKGSFSTLEIQRTEQGDSAMYLCASSRKTSYEQYFGPGTRLTVT.